A selection of T cell receptor beta chains follows, all from one sample in a study of cytomegalovirus exposure and HLA in healthy donors. Clones were read by immunoSEQ multiplex PCR, and TCRdb kept only the in-frame ones, dropping some. Of around 150,000 clones listed, approximately 61% are singletons. The material sequenced was PBMCs. These receptor sequences come from a human donor in good health. Each CDR3 is given with its conserved first and last residue. Fields, in order: J gene, D gene, V gene, clone size, CDR3 protein, CDR3 DNA. The D gene is left open where the match is weak. Clone size appears in some rows only: once, few, many, or a class for an expanded clone.

J gene: TRBJ2-7
D gene: -
V gene: TRBV20-1
clone size: -
CDR3 protein: CSARLGGEQYF
CDR3 DNA: TGCAGTGCTAGACTAGGGGGCGAGCAGTACTTC

J gene: TRBJ1-5
D gene: -
V gene: TRBV2
clone size: -
CDR3 protein: CASSEQGPAGDQPQHF
CDR3 DNA: TGTGCCAGCAGTGAACAGGGTCCCGCAGGGGATCAGCCCCAGCATTTT

J gene: TRBJ2-7
D gene: -
V gene: TRBV12-5
clone size: few
CDR3 protein: CASGLEQGPYEQYF
CDR3 DNA: TGTGCTAGTGGTTTGGAGCAGGGCCCATACGAGCAGTACTTC

J gene: TRBJ2-7
D gene: -
V gene: TRBV11-2
clone size: -
CDR3 protein: CASSLAVWGDYEQYF
CDR3 DNA: TGTGCCAGCAGCTTAGCAGTTTGGGGGGACTACGAGCAGTACTTC

J gene: TRBJ2-7
D gene: TRBD2
V gene: TRBV7-9
clone size: -
CDR3 protein: CASSLKDGTTTSYEQYF
CDR3 DNA: TGTGCCAGCAGCTTAAAGGACGGGACTACAACCTCCTACGAGCAGTACTTC

J gene: TRBJ2-2
D gene: -
V gene: TRBV12-5
clone size: -
CDR3 protein: CASGLANGLFHRGYHRGELFF
CDR3 DNA: TGTGCTAGTGGTTTGGCCAACGGACTATTTCACCGAGGATATCACCGGGGAGAGCTGTTTTTT

J gene: TRBJ2-1
D gene: -
V gene: TRBV19
clone size: -
CDR3 protein: CASSEGYSYNEQFF
CDR3 DNA: TGTGCCAGTAGCGAGGGATACTCCTACAATGAGCAGTTCTTC

J gene: TRBJ1-2
D gene: -
V gene: TRBV5-4
clone size: -
CDR3 protein: CASSRDIQGPYGYTF
CDR3 DNA: TGTGCCAGCAGTCGGGACATCCAAGGACCCTATGGCTACACCTTC

J gene: TRBJ2-7
D gene: TRBD2
V gene: TRBV5-5
clone size: once
CDR3 protein: CASSPSMGLAGEQYF
CDR3 DNA: TGTGCCAGCAGCCCATCGATGGGACTAGCGGGCGAGCAGTACTTC

J gene: TRBJ1-4
D gene: -
V gene: TRBV18
clone size: -
CDR3 protein: CASRPGRLAVGEKLFF
CDR3 DNA: TGTGCCAGCCGTCCGGGAAGGTTAGCAGTTGGTGAAAAACTGTTTTTT

J gene: TRBJ2-1
D gene: TRBD1
V gene: TRBV5-1
clone size: -
CDR3 protein: CASSRRGQGINEQFF
CDR3 DNA: TGCGCCAGCAGCCGTAGGGGACAGGGAATCAATGAGCAGTTCTTC

J gene: TRBJ1-3
D gene: -
V gene: TRBV5-1
clone size: once
CDR3 protein: CASSLAGPMGNTIYF
CDR3 DNA: TGCGCCAGCAGCTTGGCAGGGCCGATGGGAAACACCATATATTTT

J gene: TRBJ2-5
D gene: TRBD1
V gene: TRBV6-6
clone size: -
CDR3 protein: CASRRYRGRETQYF
CDR3 DNA: TGTGCCAGCAGACGATACAGGGGACGGGAGACCCAGTACTTC

J gene: TRBJ2-3
D gene: TRBD2
V gene: TRBV12-5
clone size: -
CDR3 protein: CASGVGGRAPLIVTDTQYF
CDR3 DNA: TGTGCTAGTGGTGTAGGCGGGAGGGCGCCACTTATCGTCACAGATACGCAGTATTTT

J gene: TRBJ2-4
D gene: -
V gene: TRBV4-2
clone size: -
CDR3 protein: CASSPGVSGPKNIQYF
CDR3 DNA: TGTGCCAGCAGCCCAGGGGTGTCGGGCCCCAAAAACATTCAGTACTTC

J gene: TRBJ2-5
D gene: -
V gene: TRBV11-3
clone size: -
CDR3 protein: CASSASGYQYF
CDR3 DNA: TGTGCCAGCAGCGCGAGCGGGTACCAGTACTTC

J gene: TRBJ1-5
D gene: -
V gene: TRBV25-1
clone size: -
CDR3 protein: CASSEPGGNQPQHF
CDR3 DNA: TGTGCCAGCAGTGAGCCCGGTGGCAATCAGCCCCAGCATTTT

J gene: TRBJ2-7
D gene: TRBD2
V gene: TRBV19
clone size: once
CDR3 protein: CASSDGGEQYF
CDR3 DNA: TGTGCCAGTAGTGACGGGGGGGAGCAGTACTTC

J gene: TRBJ2-7
D gene: -
V gene: TRBV9
clone size: few
CDR3 protein: CASSGRKGSYEQYF
CDR3 DNA: TGTGCCAGCAGCGGCCGAAAGGGGTCCTACGAGCAGTACTTC

J gene: TRBJ1-2
D gene: -
V gene: TRBV28
clone size: -
CDR3 protein: CASSSGEDYGYTF
CDR3 DNA: TGTGCCAGCAGTTCGGGGGAGGACTATGGCTACACCTTC

J gene: TRBJ2-1
D gene: TRBD1
V gene: TRBV5-1
clone size: -
CDR3 protein: CASSLERQGLSYNEQFF
CDR3 DNA: TGCGCCAGCAGCTTGGAGCGACAGGGGCTATCCTACAATGAGCAGTTCTTC

J gene: TRBJ2-7
D gene: -
V gene: TRBV11-3
clone size: -
CDR3 protein: CASSWGVEQYF
CDR3 DNA: TGTGCCAGCAGTTGGGGGGTCGAGCAGTACTTC

J gene: TRBJ2-1
D gene: TRBD2
V gene: TRBV28
clone size: -
CDR3 protein: CASSDSGIGFF
CDR3 DNA: TGTGCCAGCAGCGATAGCGGGATCGGGTTCTTC

J gene: TRBJ1-5
D gene: -
V gene: TRBV9
clone size: -
CDR3 protein: CASSNRDAGQPQHF
CDR3 DNA: TGTGCCAGCAGCAACAGGGATGCGGGCCAGCCCCAGCATTTT

J gene: TRBJ2-7
D gene: TRBD2
V gene: TRBV7-8
clone size: -
CDR3 protein: CASSLGLADSYEQYF
CDR3 DNA: TGTGCCAGCAGCTTAGGACTAGCGGACTCCTACGAGCAGTACTTC

J gene: TRBJ2-2
D gene: TRBD1
V gene: TRBV2
clone size: -
CDR3 protein: CASRDRGAGNTGELFF
CDR3 DNA: TGTGCCAGCAGGGACAGGGGCGCGGGGAACACCGGGGAGCTGTTTTTT

J gene: TRBJ1-1
D gene: -
V gene: TRBV2
clone size: few
CDR3 protein: CASSDEGSTEAFF
CDR3 DNA: TGTGCCAGCAGTGATGAGGGTAGCACTGAAGCTTTCTTT

J gene: TRBJ1-4
D gene: -
V gene: TRBV5-1
clone size: once
CDR3 protein: CASSLYYGASNEKLFF
CDR3 DNA: TGCGCCAGCAGCTTGTATTATGGGGCTTCTAATGAAAAACTGTTTTTT

J gene: TRBJ1-1
D gene: -
V gene: TRBV2
clone size: -
CDR3 protein: CASMRGGENTEAFF
CDR3 DNA: TGTGCCAGCATGAGAGGGGGAGAGAACACTGAAGCTTTCTTT

J gene: TRBJ2-5
D gene: TRBD2
V gene: TRBV7-9
clone size: -
CDR3 protein: CASSPRLAQKETQYF
CDR3 DNA: TGTGCCAGCAGCCCCAGACTAGCGCAAAAAGAGACCCAGTACTTC

J gene: TRBJ2-1
D gene: TRBD2
V gene: TRBV10-3
clone size: few
CDR3 protein: CAISEMGREYNEQFF
CDR3 DNA: TGTGCCATCAGTGAGATGGGGAGGGAGTACAATGAGCAGTTCTTC

J gene: TRBJ2-3
D gene: TRBD2
V gene: TRBV7-9
clone size: -
CDR3 protein: CASSLGATSGIDTQYF
CDR3 DNA: TGTGCCAGCAGCCTAGGCGCGACTAGCGGGATAGATACGCAGTATTTT

J gene: TRBJ2-7
D gene: TRBD1
V gene: TRBV19
clone size: few
CDR3 protein: CASSWGQGAGEQYF
CDR3 DNA: TGTGCCAGTAGTTGGGGACAGGGGGCAGGGGAGCAGTACTTC

J gene: TRBJ2-7
D gene: TRBD1
V gene: TRBV27
clone size: -
CDR3 protein: CASSPGWTGGYEQYF
CDR3 DNA: TGTGCCAGCAGTCCCGGCTGGACAGGGGGATACGAGCAGTACTTC

J gene: TRBJ2-7
D gene: TRBD2
V gene: TRBV7-7
clone size: -
CDR3 protein: CASSLGPSGTYEQYF
CDR3 DNA: TGTGCCAGCAGCTTAGGGCCTAGCGGGACCTACGAGCAGTACTTC

J gene: TRBJ2-2
D gene: TRBD1
V gene: TRBV19
clone size: -
CDR3 protein: CASSNPTGVFTGELFF
CDR3 DNA: TGTGCCAGTAGTAATCCGACAGGGGTATTTACCGGGGAGCTGTTTTTT

J gene: TRBJ2-3
D gene: TRBD2
V gene: TRBV9
clone size: once
CDR3 protein: CASGGGLAGGEGADTQYF
CDR3 DNA: TGTGCCAGCGGGGGAGGACTAGCGGGAGGAGAAGGGGCAGATACGCAGTATTTT

J gene: TRBJ2-6
D gene: -
V gene: TRBV7-9
clone size: -
CDR3 protein: CASTPVGVAFGANVLTF
CDR3 DNA: TGTGCCAGCACCCCGGTCGGGGTGGCCTTTGGGGCCAACGTCCTGACTTTC

J gene: TRBJ2-7
D gene: TRBD1
V gene: TRBV27
clone size: -
CDR3 protein: CASSPRRTGVFGEQYF
CDR3 DNA: TGTGCCAGCAGCCCTCGGAGGACAGGGGTGTTTGGGGAGCAGTACTTC

J gene: TRBJ2-7
D gene: TRBD2
V gene: TRBV5-6
clone size: -
CDR3 protein: CASTTQRDRYEQYF
CDR3 DNA: TGTGCCAGCACAACCCAGCGGGATCGCTACGAGCAGTACTTC

J gene: TRBJ2-1
D gene: TRBD1
V gene: TRBV9
clone size: -
CDR3 protein: CASSVAGQGTDEQFF
CDR3 DNA: TGTGCCAGCAGCGTAGCGGGACAGGGGACCGATGAGCAGTTCTTC

J gene: TRBJ2-7
D gene: TRBD1
V gene: TRBV5-1
clone size: -
CDR3 protein: CASSLVGTGGPHEQYF
CDR3 DNA: TGCGCCAGCAGCTTGGTCGGGACAGGGGGGCCCCACGAGCAGTACTTC

J gene: TRBJ2-7
D gene: TRBD1
V gene: TRBV28
clone size: few
CDR3 protein: CAIRQGAPSYEQYF
CDR3 DNA: TGTGCCATTAGACAGGGGGCCCCCTCCTACGAGCAGTACTTC

J gene: TRBJ1-3
D gene: TRBD1
V gene: TRBV18
clone size: -
CDR3 protein: CASSPNRGGTGNTIYF
CDR3 DNA: TGTGCCAGCTCACCTAACAGGGGTGGTACTGGAAACACCATATATTTT

J gene: TRBJ2-3
D gene: TRBD2
V gene: TRBV7-8
clone size: -
CDR3 protein: CASSLWRGISTDTQYF
CDR3 DNA: TGTGCCAGCAGCTTATGGCGGGGGATTAGCACAGATACGCAGTATTTT

J gene: TRBJ1-5
D gene: -
V gene: TRBV28
clone size: -
CDR3 protein: CASIGGPGLQHF
CDR3 DNA: TGTGCCAGCATCGGAGGGCCGGGACTCCAGCATTTT

J gene: TRBJ2-5
D gene: TRBD2
V gene: TRBV29-1
clone size: few
CDR3 protein: CSVEYGAGGHHF
CDR3 DNA: TGCAGCGTTGAATACGGGGCGGGAGGGCATCACTTC

J gene: TRBJ2-7
D gene: TRBD2
V gene: TRBV11-2
clone size: -
CDR3 protein: CASSFSLAGNEQYF
CDR3 DNA: TGTGCCAGCAGCTTCAGTCTAGCGGGAAACGAGCAGTACTTC

J gene: TRBJ2-7
D gene: TRBD2
V gene: TRBV28
clone size: -
CDR3 protein: CASYNTGGRAGYEQYF
CDR3 DNA: TGTGCCAGCTATAATACGGGCGGGAGGGCCGGGTACGAGCAGTACTTC

J gene: TRBJ1-2
D gene: -
V gene: TRBV10-3
clone size: few
CDR3 protein: CAISESGTRNYGYTF
CDR3 DNA: TGTGCCATCAGTGAGTCCGGGACAAGAAACTATGGCTACACCTTC

J gene: TRBJ1-2
D gene: -
V gene: TRBV9
clone size: few
CDR3 protein: CASSNEDSYGYTF
CDR3 DNA: TGTGCCAGCAGCAACGAGGACAGTTATGGCTACACCTTC

J gene: TRBJ2-5
D gene: -
V gene: TRBV6-1
clone size: -
CDR3 protein: CASILGGARETQYF
CDR3 DNA: TGTGCCAGCATCCTAGGGGGGGCCCGAGAGACCCAGTACTTC

J gene: TRBJ1-4
D gene: -
V gene: TRBV18
clone size: -
CDR3 protein: CASSPLEISVTNEKLFF
CDR3 DNA: TGTGCCAGCTCACCCCTCGAAATATCGGTAACTAATGAAAAACTGTTTTTT

J gene: TRBJ2-3
D gene: -
V gene: TRBV27
clone size: -
CDR3 protein: CASSFSGTDTQYF
CDR3 DNA: TGTGCCAGCAGCTTCTCCGGCACAGATACGCAGTATTTT

J gene: TRBJ2-7
D gene: TRBD1
V gene: TRBV7-9
clone size: -
CDR3 protein: CASSFPGQRRYEQYF
CDR3 DNA: TGTGCCAGCAGCTTTCCGGGACAGCGAAGGTACGAGCAGTACTTC